This T cell receptor beta chain emerged from a study of response to subunit inactivated influenza vaccine. Each CDR3 protein is one row after TCRdb ran MiXCR on the RT-PCR reads. Of fewer than 550,000 distinct CDR3 sequences in the sample, over 25% were seen once. There are many counts of this clonotype. As yet, its antigen is unknown. At one boundary the junction diverges from the germline segment, which might be a read error. The study's findings and limits: The authors suggested that few new T cells are recruited per seasonal influenza vaccination.

This CDR3 is built from 11 residues. This clonotype was sampled from a man in his forties or fifties who received an inactivated influenza vaccine. The specimen comprised CD4+ T cells sorted from PBMCs, sampled about 5 days after vaccination. The chain combines TRBV12-3 or TRBV12-4 with TRBJ2-3; D call uncertain. CDR3: CASSWAETQYF. The CDR3 DNA follows: TGTGCCAGCAGTTGGGCAGAAACGCAGTATTTT.